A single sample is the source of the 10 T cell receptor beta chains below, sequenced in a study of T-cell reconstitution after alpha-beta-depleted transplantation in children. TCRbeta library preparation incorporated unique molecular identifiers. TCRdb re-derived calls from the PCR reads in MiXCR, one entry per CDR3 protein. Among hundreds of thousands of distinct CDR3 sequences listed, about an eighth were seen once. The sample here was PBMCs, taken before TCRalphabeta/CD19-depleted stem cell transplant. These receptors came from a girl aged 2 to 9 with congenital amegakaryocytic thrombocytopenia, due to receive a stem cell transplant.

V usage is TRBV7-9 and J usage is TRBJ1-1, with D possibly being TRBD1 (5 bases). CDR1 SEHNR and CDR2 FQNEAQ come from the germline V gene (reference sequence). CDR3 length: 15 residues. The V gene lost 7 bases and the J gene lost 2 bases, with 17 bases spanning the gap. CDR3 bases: TGTGCCAGCACCGTTCCGGGGCAGAGTAACACTGAAGCTTTCTTT. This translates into CASTVPGQSNTEAFF. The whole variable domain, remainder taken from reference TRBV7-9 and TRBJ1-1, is DTGVSQNPRHKITKRGQNVTFRCDPISEHNRLYWYRQTLGQGPEFLTYFQNEAQLEKSRLLSDRFSAERPKGSFSTLEIQRTEQGDSAMYLCASTVPGQSNTEAFFGQGTRLTVV.

The CDR3 here is CASSLFDRTSAANNEQFF. DNA of the CDR3: TGCGCCAGCAGCTTGTTTGATCGGACAAGCGCCGCCAACAATGAGCAGTTCTTC. The rearrangement links TRBV5-1 to TRBJ2-1; possible D gene TRBD1, 5 bases. V lost 1 base to trimming and J lost 5 bases, with 22 bases between them. This CDR3 comprises 18 residues. The germline CDR1 and CDR2 sequences are SGHRS and YFSETQ. Full variable domain (missing parts from reference TRBV5-1 and TRBJ2-1): KAGVTQTPRYLIKTRGQQVTLSCSPISGHRSVSWYQQTPGQGLQFLFEYFSETQRNKGNFPGRFSGRQFSNSRSEMNVSTLELGDSALYLCASSLFDRTSAANNEQFFGPGTRLTVL.

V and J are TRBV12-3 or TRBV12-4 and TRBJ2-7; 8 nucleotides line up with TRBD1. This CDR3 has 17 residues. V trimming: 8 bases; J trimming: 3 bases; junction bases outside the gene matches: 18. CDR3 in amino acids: CASFFKGPGQDLYEQYF. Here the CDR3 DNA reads TGTGCCAGCTTTTTTAAAGGGCCGGGACAGGACCTCTACGAGCAGTACTTC.

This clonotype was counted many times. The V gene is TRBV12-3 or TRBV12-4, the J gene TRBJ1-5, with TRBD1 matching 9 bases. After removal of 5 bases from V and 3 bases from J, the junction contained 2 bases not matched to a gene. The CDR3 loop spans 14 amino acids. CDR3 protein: CASSGQGYNQPQHF. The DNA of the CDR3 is TGTGCCAGCAGTGGACAGGGGTACAATCAGCCCCAGCATTTT.

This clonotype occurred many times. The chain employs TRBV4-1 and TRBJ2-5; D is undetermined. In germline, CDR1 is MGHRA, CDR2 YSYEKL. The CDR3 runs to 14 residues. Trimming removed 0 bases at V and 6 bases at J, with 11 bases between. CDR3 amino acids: CASSQDWSVKTQYF. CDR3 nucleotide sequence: TGCGCCAGCAGCCAAGATTGGTCAGTGAAGACCCAGTACTTC.

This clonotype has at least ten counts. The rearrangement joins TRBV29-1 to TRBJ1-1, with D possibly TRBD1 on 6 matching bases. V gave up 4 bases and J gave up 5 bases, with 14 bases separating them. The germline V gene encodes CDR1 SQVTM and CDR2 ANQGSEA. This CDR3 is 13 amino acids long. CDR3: CSVGGSGDTEAFF. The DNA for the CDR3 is TGCAGCGTTGGGGGGTCAGGGGATACTGAAGCTTTCTTT.

CDR3: CATNTGVHYNEQFF. In DNA form, the CDR3 reads TGTGCCACAAATACGGGAGTGCACTACAATGAGCAGTTCTTC. The chain carries TRBV7-9 and TRBJ2-1, with D maybe TRBD2 (6 bases). V was pared by 10 bases and J by 3 bases, with 16 bases between. This CDR3 region has 14 residues. Germline V gene lookup returns CDR1 SEHNR and CDR2 FQNEAQ (reference sequence).

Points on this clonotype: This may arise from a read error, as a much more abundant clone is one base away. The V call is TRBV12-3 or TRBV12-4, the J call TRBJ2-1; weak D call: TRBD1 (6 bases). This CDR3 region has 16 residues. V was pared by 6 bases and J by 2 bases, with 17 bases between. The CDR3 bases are TGTGCCAGCAGCTACCAGGGGATGAAGCCCTACAATGAGCAGTTCTTC. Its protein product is CASSYQGMKPYNEQFF.

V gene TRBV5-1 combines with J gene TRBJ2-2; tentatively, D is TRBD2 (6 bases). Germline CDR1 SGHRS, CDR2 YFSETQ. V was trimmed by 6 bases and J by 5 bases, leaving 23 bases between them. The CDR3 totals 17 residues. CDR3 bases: TGCGCCAGCACCTATCCGACTATGGCGGGGAGTACCGGGGAGCTGTTTTTT. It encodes CASTYPTMAGSTGELFF.

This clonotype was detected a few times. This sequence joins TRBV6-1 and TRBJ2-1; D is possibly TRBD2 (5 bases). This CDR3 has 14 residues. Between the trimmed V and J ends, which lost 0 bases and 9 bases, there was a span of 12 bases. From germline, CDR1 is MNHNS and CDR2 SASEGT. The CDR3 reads CASSEARVGFEQFF. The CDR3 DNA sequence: TGTGCCAGCAGTGAAGCGCGGGTGGGGTTTGAGCAGTTCTTC.